The 7 T cell receptor beta chains reported below all come from one sample, sequenced in a study of early T cells in non-severe SARS-CoV-2 infection. TCRdb fed the 5' RACE reads into MiXCR, producing one record per CDR3 protein. The sample holds about 60,000 distinct CDR3 sequences, 5.6% seen once. Sequenced material: whole blood. These receptors were obtained from an adult who was a healthcare worker with PCR-confirmed SARS-CoV-2 infection or an uninfected control (not recorded which).

In its sample, this clonotype was seen a few times. CDR3 residues: CSVFGTSGLKSYEQYF. The CDR3 coding sequence is TGCAGCGTTTTTGGGACTAGCGGGCTTAAGTCCTACGAGCAGTACTTC. The chain couples TRBV29-1 to TRBJ2-7, with 12 nucleotides matching TRBD2. Trimming cost V 5 bases and J 1 base; bases outside gene matches: 9. The length of the CDR3 is 16 residues. Germline loops: CDR1 SQVTM, CDR2 ANQGSEA.

This clonotype was seen a few times. The rearrangement uses TRBV6-1 and TRBJ1-2; D perhaps matches TRBD1 (5 bases). CDR1 is MNHNS, CDR2 SASEGT, per germline. This CDR3 region has 13 residues. Between the trimmed V and J ends, which lost 8 bases and 2 bases, there was a span of 12 bases. The CDR3 protein is CASGGTSNYGYTF. DNA for the CDR3: TGTGCCAGCGGGGGGACGTCGAACTATGGCTACACCTTC.

The CDR3 bases are TGTGCCAGCAGCTTAGATGTAGCCTACGAGCAGTACTTC. Its protein product is CASSLDVAYEQYF. The chain couples TRBV11-2 to TRBJ2-7, with D unresolved. CDR3 length equals 13 residues. From germline, CDR1 is SGHAT and CDR2 FQNNGV. Trimming shortened V by 0 bases and J by 2 bases, and 5 bases separated the two germline ends.

This chain links TRBV7-2 with TRBJ2-5; TRBD2 aligns across 13 bases. Germline assignment: CDR1 SGHTA and CDR2 FQGNSA. V shed 6 bases and J 4 bases; nucleotides not matched to a gene: 8. The CDR3 consists of 16 residues. This CDR3 is CASSSGLAGAPETQYF. CDR3 nucleotide sequence: TGTGCCAGCAGTTCCGGACTAGCGGGGGCCCCAGAGACCCAGTACTTC. The full variable domain, completed using reference TRBV7-2 and TRBJ2-5, is GAGVSQSPSNKVTEKGKDVELRCDPISGHTALYWYRQSLGQGLEFLIYFQGNSAPDKSGLPSDRFSAERTGGSVSTLTIQRTQQEDSAVYLCASSSGLAGAPETQYFGPGTRLLVL.

This clonotype has ten or more counts. J is TRBJ2-7 and V is TRBV7-8; no clear D gene. The V gene lost 6 bases and the J gene lost 7 bases, with 13 bases spanning the gap. Per the germline V gene, CDR1 is SGHVS and CDR2 is FQNEAQ. The CDR3 has 12 amino acids. CDR3 in DNA: TGTGCCAGCAGTTATTCTGAGAGAGAGCAGTACTTC. Amino acid sequence: CASSYSEREQYF. Together with reference TRBV7-8 and TRBJ2-7, the CDR3 gives the full variable domain: GAGVSQSPRYKVAKRGQDVALRCDPISGHVSLFWYQQALGQGPEFLTYFQNEAQLDKSGLPSDRFFAERPEGSVSTLKIQRTQQEDSAVYLCASSYSEREQYFGPGTRLTVT.

This clonotype appeared a few times. This chain's CDR3 is CASRLSIDSRDAFF. Written as DNA, the CDR3 is TGTGCCAGCAGACTATCCATCGACTCCCGAGACGCTTTCTTT. The J gene is TRBJ1-1, the V gene TRBV5-5; D is unclear. The CDR3 is made up of 14 amino acids. CDR1 SGHKS and CDR2 YYEKEE come from the germline V gene (reference sequence). V was shortened by 5 bases and J by 11 bases, with 22 bases between the two germline ends. The variable domain in full, with the rest retrieved from reference TRBV5-5 and TRBJ1-1, is DAGVTQSPTHLIKTRGQQVTLRCSPISGHKSVSWYQQVLGQGPQFIFQYYEKEERGRGNFPDRFSARQFPNYSSELNVNALLLGDSALYLCASRLSIDSRDAFFGQGTRLTVV.

There are many counts of this clonotype. The V gene is TRBV7-8, the J gene TRBJ2-5, with TRBD2 matching 7 bases. The CDR3 totals 15 residues. CDR1 is SGHVS, CDR2 FQNEAQ, per germline. Losses at the gene ends were 4 bases for V and 4 bases for J; bases not matched to a gene: 9. The CDR3 DNA reads TGTGCCAGCAGCTCCAAAGGCCGGGGGGTAGAGACCCAGTACTTC. It specifies CASSSKGRGVETQYF.